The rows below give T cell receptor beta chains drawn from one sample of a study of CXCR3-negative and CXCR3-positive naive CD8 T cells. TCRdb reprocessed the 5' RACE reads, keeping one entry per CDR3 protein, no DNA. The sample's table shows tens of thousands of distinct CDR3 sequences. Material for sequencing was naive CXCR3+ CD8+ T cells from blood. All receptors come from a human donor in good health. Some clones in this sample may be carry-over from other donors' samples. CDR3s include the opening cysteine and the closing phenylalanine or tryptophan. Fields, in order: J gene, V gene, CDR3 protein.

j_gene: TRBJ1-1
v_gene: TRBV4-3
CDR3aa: CASSPAGTVTSEAFF

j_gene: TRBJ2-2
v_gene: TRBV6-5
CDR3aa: CASSYSTRNTGELFF

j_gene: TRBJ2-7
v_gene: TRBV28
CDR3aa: CASRRDSGREQYF

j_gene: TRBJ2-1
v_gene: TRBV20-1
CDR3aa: CSARDIGGRRNEQFF

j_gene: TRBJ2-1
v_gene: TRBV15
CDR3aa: CATSSGLAGNEQFF

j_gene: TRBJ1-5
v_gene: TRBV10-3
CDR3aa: CAISESEGLGNQPQHF

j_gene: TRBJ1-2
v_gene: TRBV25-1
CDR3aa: CAIQPWTEIRKYGYTF

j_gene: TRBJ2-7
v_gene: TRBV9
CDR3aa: CASSVAPGPYEQYF

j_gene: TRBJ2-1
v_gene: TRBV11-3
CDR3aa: CASSARGTSGESYNEQFF

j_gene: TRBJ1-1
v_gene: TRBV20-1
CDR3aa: CSASDSLDEAFF

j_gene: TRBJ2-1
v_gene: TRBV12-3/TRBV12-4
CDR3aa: CASRTFLVNDNEQFF

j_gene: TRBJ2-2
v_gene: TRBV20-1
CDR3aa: CSAIRGRNTGELFF

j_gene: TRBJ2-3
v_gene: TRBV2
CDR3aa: CASTGRSSGDPTDTQYF

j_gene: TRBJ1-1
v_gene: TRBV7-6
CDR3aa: CASSFSVGVDEAFF

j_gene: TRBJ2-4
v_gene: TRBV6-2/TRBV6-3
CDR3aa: CASSYQGSGGDIQYF

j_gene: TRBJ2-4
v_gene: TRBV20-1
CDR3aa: CSARGLRGKENIQYF

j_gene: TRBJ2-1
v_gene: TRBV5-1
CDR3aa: CASSFSNGQTYNEQFF

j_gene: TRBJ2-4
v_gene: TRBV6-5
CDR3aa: CASSYAQGAAKNIQYF

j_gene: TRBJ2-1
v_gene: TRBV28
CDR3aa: CASSFLPPGQVYNEQFF

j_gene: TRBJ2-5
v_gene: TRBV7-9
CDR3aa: CASSLGLGAGEGQETQYF

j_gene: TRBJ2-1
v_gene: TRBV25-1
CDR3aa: CASSVSGGNEQFF

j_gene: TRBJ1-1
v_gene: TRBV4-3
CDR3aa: CASSLSLFGNTEAFF

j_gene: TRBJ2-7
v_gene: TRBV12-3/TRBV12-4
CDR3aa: CASSLVPRGWGEQYF

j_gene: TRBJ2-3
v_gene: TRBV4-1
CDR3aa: CASSHPITDTQYF

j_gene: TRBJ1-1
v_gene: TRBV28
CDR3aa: CASSFVVPGTEAFF

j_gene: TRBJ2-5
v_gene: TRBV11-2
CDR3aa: CASSLAEGLHRGETQYF

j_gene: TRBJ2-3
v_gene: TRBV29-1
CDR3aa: CSVRGPNTDTQYF

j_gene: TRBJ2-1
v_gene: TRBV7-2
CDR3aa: CASSTYPRGLVNEQFF

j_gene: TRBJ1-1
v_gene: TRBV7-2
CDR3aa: CASSPDLATEAFF

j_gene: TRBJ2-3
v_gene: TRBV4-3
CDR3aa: CASSPRRTGGIPDTQYF

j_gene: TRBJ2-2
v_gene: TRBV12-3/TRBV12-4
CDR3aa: CASTPVGGVNTGELFF

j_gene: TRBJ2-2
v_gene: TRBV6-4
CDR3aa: CASSDRTDGGELFF

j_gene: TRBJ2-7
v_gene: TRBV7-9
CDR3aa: CASSLGAGTRTSYEQYF

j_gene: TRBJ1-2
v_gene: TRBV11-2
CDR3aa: CASSLAVSGNYGYTF

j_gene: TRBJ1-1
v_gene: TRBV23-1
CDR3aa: CASSQVPGNTEAFF

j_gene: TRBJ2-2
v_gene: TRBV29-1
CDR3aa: CSVRAPTGGGNGELFF

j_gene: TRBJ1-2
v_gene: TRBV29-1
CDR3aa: CSVDTDVRDYGYTF

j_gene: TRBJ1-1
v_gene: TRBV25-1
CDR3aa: CASTRKKRRRAFF

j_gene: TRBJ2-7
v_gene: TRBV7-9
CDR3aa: CASSYMDRPSYEQYF

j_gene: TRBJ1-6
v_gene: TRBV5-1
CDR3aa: CASSTVGAGENNSPLHF

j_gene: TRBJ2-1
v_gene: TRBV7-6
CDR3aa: CASSLAVGNEQFF

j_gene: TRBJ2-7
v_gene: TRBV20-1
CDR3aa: CSARDARQGTSYEQYF

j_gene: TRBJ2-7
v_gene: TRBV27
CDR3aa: CASSFAGVGYEQYF